The 21 T cell receptor beta chains below were found in one sample sequenced in a study of cytomegalovirus exposure and HLA in healthy donors. Primers: 60 Vbeta forward and 13 Jbeta reverse. Here immunoSEQ multiplex PCR was the method, and the copy in TCRdb shows in-frame clones only, minus some. The sample lists 70,000 to 95,000 clones, 79% seen once, with roughly 14% in the top ten. The sample was PBMCs. These receptors all come from a woman in her forties in good health and CMV-seropositive.

The V call is TRBV7-2, the J call TRBJ2-7, with 8 bases fitting TRBD1. The CDR3 is 15 residues long. V lost 4 bases and J lost 4; bases outside the gene matches: 9. Per germline, CDR1 SGHTA and CDR2 FQGNSA. CDR3 region: CASSSPDRGSYEQYF. CDR3 nucleotide sequence: TGTGCCAGCAGCTCTCCAGACAGGGGATCTTACGAGCAGTACTTC. The variable domain in full, with the rest retrieved from reference TRBV7-2 and TRBJ2-7, is GAGVSQSPSNKVTEKGKDVELRCDPISGHTALYWYRQSLGQGLEFLIYFQGNSAPDKSGLPSDRFSAERTGGSVSTLTIQRTQQEDSAVYLCASSSPDRGSYEQYFGPGTRLTVT.

The CDR3 DNA reads TGTGCCAGCAGCGTTCCAGGGACAGGGAACACTGAAGCTTTCTTT. It is translated as CASSVPGTGNTEAFF. The chain is built from TRBV28 and TRBJ1-1; 8 positions match TRBD1. Germline assignment: CDR1 MDHEN and CDR2 SYDVKM. V was clipped by 6 bases and J by 1 base; unmatched bases: 7. This CDR3 region has 15 residues.

CDR3 DNA: TGTGCCAGCAGCGGGCTTGGAAACACCATATATTTT. The encoded protein is CASSGLGNTIYF. The chain employs TRBV9 and TRBJ1-3; D ambiguous. Germline V gene sequence: CDR1 SGDLS, CDR2 YYNGEE. V dropped 3 bases and J dropped 3 bases, with 4 bases sitting between them. The CDR3 is 12 residues long.

This chain uses TRBV11-2 with TRBJ2-7; possible D gene TRBD1, 5 bases. The CDR3 covers 13 residues. CDR1 SGHAT and CDR2 FQNNGV come from the germline V gene. V was trimmed by 5 bases and J by 2 bases, leaving 10 bases between them. The CDR3 sequence is CASSPTDPYEQYF. The CDR3 DNA sequence: TGTGCCAGCAGCCCGACAGACCCCTACGAGCAGTACTTC.

This chain joins TRBV11-1 and TRBJ1-3; D uncertain. The length of the CDR3 is 16 residues. V lost 6 bases and J 1 base, leaving 16 bases between the germline ends. Looked up from germline, CDR1 is SGHAT and CDR2 is FQDESV (reference sequence). CDR3 protein: CASRPGGSSSGNTIYF. The CDR3 DNA is TGTGCCAGCAGGCCTGGCGGTTCCTCTTCTGGAAACACCATATATTTT.

The chain combines TRBV29-1 with TRBJ1-2, with 10 bases that match TRBD1. This CDR3 comprises 11 residues. Per the germline V gene, CDR1 is SQVTM and CDR2 is ANQGSEA. V lost 7 bases and J lost 8; bases outside the gene matches: 4. The CDR3 sequence is CSAGTGEGYTF. CDR3 nucleotides: TGCAGCGCAGGGACAGGGGAGGGCTACACCTTC.

This clone was seen once. This chain links TRBV30 with TRBJ1-6, with a possible D match to TRBD1 (5 bases). CDR3 size: 14 residues. CDR1 and CDR2 from the germline V gene are GTSNPN and SVGIG (reference sequence). V lost 3 bases and J 10 bases, leaving 16 bases between the germline ends. The CDR3 region is CAWSRAVIRSPLHF. The CDR3 DNA follows: TGTGCCTGGAGCAGGGCTGTGATTCGGTCACCCCTCCACTTT.

This chain uses TRBV15 with TRBJ2-5, with TRBD2 matching 7 bases. This CDR3 contains 13 residues. V shed 11 bases and J 4 bases; nucleotides not matched to a gene: 10. Germline V gene sequence: CDR1 LNHNV, CDR2 YYDKDF (reference sequence). The CDR3 reads CALGEGLGETQYF. For the CDR3, the DNA is TGTGCCCTAGGGGAGGGATTGGGAGAGACCCAGTACTTC.

This chain joins TRBV21-1 and TRBJ2-7; TRBD2, the D gene given by the table, was not confirmed from the DNA. TRBV21-1 is tagged as a pseudogene. This CDR3 has 15 amino acids. Here the CDR3 reads CASSKGGDFSYEQYF. DNA for the CDR3: TGTGCCAGCAGCAAAGGAGGGGACTTCTCCTACGAGCAGTACTTC.

This sequence joins TRBV18 and TRBJ2-5; D remains ambiguous. Germline lookup yields CDR1 KGHSH and CDR2 LQKENI. Trimming left V 6 bases short and J 5 bases short, with 13 bases between. This CDR3 is 13 amino acids long. The CDR3: CASSPTHSETQYF. The DNA for the CDR3 is TGTGCCAGCTCCCCAACTCACTCGGAGACCCAGTACTTC.

The rearrangement links TRBV27 to TRBJ2-1; 10 nucleotides match TRBD2. V shed 6 bases and J 0 bases; nucleotides not matched to a gene: 8. This CDR3 is 17 amino acids long. Germline V lookup: CDR1 MNHEY, CDR2 SMNVEV (reference sequence). In DNA form, the CDR3 reads TGTGCCAGCAGATCCTACCCTAGCGGGAGCTCCTACAATGAGCAGTTCTTC. Encoded protein: CASRSYPSGSSYNEQFF.

The chain joins TRBV19 to TRBJ2-1; D perhaps matches TRBD1 (5 bases). The germline gives CDR1 LNHDA, CDR2 SQIVND (reference sequence). The CDR3 runs 14 residues. V lost 2 bases and J lost 5, with 10 bases in between. Here the CDR3 DNA reads TGTGCCAGTAGTATATTGTCGACAGACAATGAGCAGTTCTTC. Translation gives CASSILSTDNEQFF.

The chain recombines TRBV27 with TRBJ1-6; no firm D call. CDR1 MNHEY and CDR2 SMNVEV come from the germline V gene (reference sequence). V dropped 7 bases and J dropped 2 bases, with 9 bases sitting between them. There are 14 residues in the CDR3. The chain's CDR3 is CASTERAYNSPLHF. DNA of the CDR3: TGTGCCAGCACCGAGAGGGCCTATAATTCACCCCTCCACTTT.

This rearrangement joins TRBV30 to TRBJ1-2; weak D call: TRBD1 (5 bases). The germline CDR1 and CDR2 sequences are GTSNPN and SVGIG (reference sequence). The CDR3 length is 12 residues. The V end was cut by 7 bases, the J end by 4 bases, with 13 bases between. CDR3 sequence (DNA): TGTGCCTCCATGGGGGGGATCTATGGCTACACCTTC. It translates to CASMGGIYGYTF.

The chain employs TRBV5-1 and TRBJ2-5; the match to TRBD2 covers 11 bases. CDR1 and CDR2 (germline): SGHRS, YFSETQ. The CDR3 length is 15 residues. Unmatched junction bases numbered 10, after V lost 7 bases and J lost 5 bases. CDR3 DNA: TGCGCCAGCCTCCTTAGCGGGGGGGCTGAGGAGACCCAGTACTTC. Its translation is CASLLSGGAEETQYF.

J is TRBJ2-3 and V is TRBV7-9, with TRBD2 identical over 7 bases. The CDR3 sequence is 15 residues long. J gave up 2 bases and V 6 bases, and 8 bases lay outside the gene matches. Per the germline V gene, CDR1 is SEHNR and CDR2 is FQNEAQ (reference sequence). The CDR3: CASSSGGTNTDTQYF. The CDR3 coding sequence is TGTGCCAGCAGTTCCGGAGGGACTAACACAGATACGCAGTATTTT.

This clone was observed a handful of times. The J gene is TRBJ2-7, the V gene TRBV14, with D perhaps TRBD2 (9 bases). CDR1 is SGHDN, CDR2 FVKESK, per germline. There are 17 residues in the CDR3. The ends were cut back, 4 bases at V and 5 bases at J, with 24 bases in the middle. CDR3 nucleotides: TGTGCCAGCAGCCGGCACAGGGGGGGACTAGCTCCCAACGAGCAGTACTTC. The encoded protein is CASSRHRGGLAPNEQYF.

As for this clone: A single base separates this from a much larger clone, so it may be a read error. Other DNA sequences from this sample encode an identical CDR3 as well. V gene TRBV6-5 combines with J gene TRBJ1-1, with TRBD1 matching over 8 bases. V trimming: 1 base; J trimming: 10 bases; junction bases outside the gene matches: 14. The CDR3 has 16 residues. Germline CDR1 MNHEY, CDR2 SVGAGI. DNA for the CDR3: TGTGCCAGCAGTTACTTACGTGGACAGGGACCTGGTAGAGCTTTCTTT. Amino acid sequence: CASSYLRGQGPGRAFF.

The chain is built from TRBV19 and TRBJ1-6; no reliable D call. Trimming cost V 2 bases and J 8 bases, with 10 bases left between them. The length of the CDR3 is 14 residues. Germline V gene lookup returns CDR1 LNHDA and CDR2 SQIVND (reference sequence). The CDR3 loop reads CASSIIRTDSPLHF. As DNA, the CDR3 is TGTGCCAGTAGTATAATAAGAACGGATTCACCCCTCCACTTT.

This chain uses TRBV2 with TRBJ1-2; 8 nucleotides agree with TRBD1. Unmatched junction bases numbered 11, after V lost 4 bases and J lost 4 bases. The length of the CDR3 is 16 residues. CDR1 and CDR2 from the germline V gene are SNHLY and FYNNEI. CDR3 sequence: CASSGVTQGATYGYTF. CDR3 sequence (DNA): TGTGCCAGCAGTGGGGTAACTCAGGGGGCGACCTATGGCTACACCTTC.

The V gene is TRBV4-1, the J gene TRBJ1-5; D unresolved. CDR3 length: 13 residues. The V end lost 0 bases, the J end lost 5 bases, and 5 bases lay between the germline ends. Germline values: CDR1 MGHRA, CDR2 YSYEKL. The CDR3 DNA follows: TGCGCCAGCAGCCAAGAGAGGGATCAGCCCCAGCATTTT. As protein: CASSQERDQPQHF.